One sample yielded the 18 T cell receptor beta chains listed below, sequenced in a study of cytomegalovirus exposure and HLA in healthy donors. The PCR used 60 Vbeta and 13 Jbeta primers. Measured with immunoSEQ multiplex PCR; TCRdb has only the in-frame clones, and not every one. The sample shows 150,000 to 200,000 clones, approximately 86% of them seen only once. The sample comprised PBMCs. These receptors came from a woman aged 18-35 years in good health and CMV-seronegative.

This rearrangement joins TRBV7-9 to TRBJ2-5; TRBD2 matches 8 bases. Germline assignment: CDR1 SEHNR and CDR2 FQNEAQ (reference sequence). This CDR3 is built from 16 residues. Losses at the gene ends were 10 bases for V and 4 bases for J; bases not matched to a gene: 17. CDR3 protein: CATSRAGGDQRETQYF. The CDR3 DNA follows: TGTGCCACCTCCCGGGCGGGAGGCGACCAACGAGAGACCCAGTACTTC.

Here the CDR3 reads CASSSVAGDNEQFF. CDR3 bases: TGTGCCAGCAGCTCAGTGGCAGGGGACAATGAGCAGTTCTTC. J is TRBJ2-1 and V is TRBV7-9; D may be TRBD1 (6 bases). Germline CDR1 reads SEHNR; CDR2 reads FQNEAQ (reference sequence). The V end lost 4 bases, the J end lost 5 bases, and 12 bases lay between the germline ends. The CDR3 is 14 residues long. The entire variable domain, with the rest obtained from reference TRBV7-9 and TRBJ2-1, is as follows: DTGVSQNPRHKITKRGQNVTFRCDPISEHNRLYWYRQTLGQGPEFLTYFQNEAQLEKSRLLSDRFSAERPKGSFSTLEIQRTEQGDSAMYLCASSSVAGDNEQFFGPGTRLTVL.

The rearrangement uses TRBV14 and TRBJ1-1; 11 positions agree with TRBD1. This CDR3 has 13 amino acids. The germline CDR1 and CDR2 sequences are SGHDN and FVKESK. After removal of 6 bases from V and 8 bases from J, the junction contained 5 bases not matched to a gene. CDR3 sequence reads: CASRPRTGGEAFF. CDR3 nucleotides: TGTGCCAGCAGGCCTCGGACAGGGGGCGAAGCTTTCTTT.

This clone has a single count. J is TRBJ1-2 and V is TRBV5-1; no firm D call. The CDR3 is 13 amino acids. The ends were cut back, 0 bases at V and 8 bases at J, with 11 bases in the middle. Germline V gene lookup returns CDR1 SGHRS and CDR2 YFSETQ. This CDR3 reads CASSLAADSGYTF. CDR3 DNA: TGCGCCAGCAGCTTGGCGGCGGACTCCGGCTACACCTTC.

The rearrangement uses TRBV27 and TRBJ1-5; no firm D call. V was cut by 1 base and J by 7 bases, with 11 bases left in between. CDR1 is MNHEY, CDR2 SMNVEV, per germline (reference sequence). The CDR3 sequence is 14 residues long. CDR3 bases: TGTGCCAGCAGTTTATTAGGAGGGTTGCAGCCCCAGCATTTT. Translated, it gives CASSLLGGLQPQHF.

The rearrangement links TRBV7-9 to TRBJ2-5, with 8 bases aligning to TRBD1. The CDR3 runs to 16 residues. Germline assignment: CDR1 SEHNR and CDR2 FQNEAQ (reference sequence). Trimming took 4 bases from V and 2 from J; bases not matched to a gene: 9. CDR3 sequence: CASSSLGQGTQETQYF. The CDR3 region has the DNA TGTGCCAGCAGCTCACTTGGACAGGGAACGCAAGAGACCCAGTACTTC.

J is TRBJ1-1 and V is TRBV9, with D tentatively TRBD1 (5 bases). Germline V gene sequence: CDR1 SGDLS, CDR2 YYNGEE. V lost 0 bases and J 1 base, leaving 10 bases between the germline ends. The CDR3 runs 15 residues. CDR3 coding DNA: TGTGCCAGCAGCGTAGGGCAGGGTGGGAACACTGAAGCTTTCTTT. Protein: CASSVGQGGNTEAFF.

This rearrangement joins TRBV19 to TRBJ1-2; D ambiguous. Per the germline V gene, CDR1 is LNHDA and CDR2 is SQIVND (reference sequence). The V and J ends lost 3 bases and 4 bases respectively, with 12 bases between them. This CDR3 is built from 14 residues. DNA for the CDR3: TGTGCCAGTAGTATCGTTGGCAGAGGCTATGGCTACACCTTC. It specifies CASSIVGRGYGYTF. Supplemented by reference TRBV19 and TRBJ1-2, the full variable domain reads DGGITQSPKYLFRKEGQNVTLSCEQNLNHDAMYWYRQDPGQGLRLIYYSQIVNDFQKGDIAEGYSVSREKKESFPLTVTSAQKNPTAFYLCASSIVGRGYGYTFGSGTRLTVV.

This sequence joins TRBV19 and TRBJ2-7, with D perhaps TRBD2 (7 bases). Germline assignment: CDR1 LNHDA and CDR2 SQIVND (reference sequence). V lost 6 bases and J lost 6, with 27 bases in between. The CDR3 has 17 amino acids. The CDR3: CASSHRGRGTLRREQYF. CDR3 in DNA: TGTGCCAGTAGCCACCGGGGGAGGGGGACTTTACGTCGCGAGCAGTACTTC. The full variable domain, rest sourced from reference TRBV19 and TRBJ2-7, is DGGITQSPKYLFRKEGQNVTLSCEQNLNHDAMYWYRQDPGQGLRLIYYSQIVNDFQKGDIAEGYSVSREKKESFPLTVTSAQKNPTAFYLCASSHRGRGTLRREQYFGPGTRLTVT.

The rearrangement joins TRBV10-3 to TRBJ2-1; TRBD2 matches 7 bases. V gave up 10 bases and J gave up 7 bases; unmatched junction bases: 4. The CDR3 spans 11 residues. In germline, CDR1 is ENHRY, CDR2 SYGVKD. The CDR3 nucleotides read TGTGCCACCCGGGGAGGGAATGAGCAGTTCTTC. Its translation: CATRGGNEQFF.

This clone is a singleton in its sample. J is TRBJ1-4 and V is TRBV30; D might be TRBD1 (5 bases). Germline lookup yields CDR1 GTSNPN and CDR2 SVGIG (reference sequence). Trimming took off 1 base at V and 1 base at J, with 10 bases between the two ends. The CDR3 runs to 15 residues. The CDR3 DNA is TGTGCCTGGAGTGCCCAGGGAGGAACTAATGAAAAACTGTTTTTT. Protein product: CAWSAQGGTNEKLFF.

The chain combines TRBV27 with TRBJ2-2; D not resolved. The CDR3 has 16 residues. The germline V gene has CDR1 MNHEY and CDR2 SMNVEV (reference sequence). V dropped 3 bases and J dropped 0 bases, with 11 bases sitting between them. The CDR3 sequence is CASSFRKLTNTGELFF. The CDR3, as DNA: TGTGCCAGCAGTTTCAGGAAACTCACGAACACCGGGGAGCTGTTTTTT.

The V call is TRBV18, the J call TRBJ1-2, with 8 positions matching TRBD1. In germline, CDR1 is KGHSH, CDR2 LQKENI. The junction had 12 bases not matched to a gene; V was cut back by 3 bases and J by 0 bases. The CDR3 consists of 18 residues. The CDR3 DNA reads TGTGCCAGCTCACCCAAGGTGACGACAGGGGCTGCTAACTATGGCTACACCTTC. Encoded protein: CASSPKVTTGAANYGYTF.

V and J are TRBV29-1 and TRBJ2-2; 7 bases match TRBD1. J was trimmed by 1 base and V by 2 bases; bases with no gene match: 4. From germline, CDR1 is SQVTM and CDR2 ANQGSEA. This CDR3 region has 15 residues. The CDR3 bases are TGCAGCGTTGAAAACAGGGGATTGAACACCGGGGAGCTGTTTTTT. Residues: CSVENRGLNTGELFF.

The chain employs TRBV6-5 and TRBJ2-3; 8 nucleotides match TRBD2. In germline, CDR1 is MNHEY, CDR2 SVGAGI. The CDR3 is 12 residues long. Losses at the gene ends were 5 bases for V and 14 bases for J; bases not matched to a gene: 9. CDR3 protein: CASSLGPGGLYF. Here the CDR3 DNA reads TGTGCCAGCAGTCTAGGCCCGGGGGGGCTGTATTTT.

The chain carries TRBV6-6 and TRBJ2-5; weak D call: TRBD1 (5 bases). The V and J ends lost 0 bases and 4 bases respectively, with 9 bases between them. Germline loops: CDR1 MNHNY, CDR2 SVGAGI (reference sequence). This CDR3 has 14 residues. The CDR3 coding sequence is TGTGCCAGCAGTTACTCGTCAGGGTCAGAGACCCAGTACTTC. Its translation is CASSYSSGSETQYF.

V usage is TRBV27 and J usage is TRBJ2-1; TRBD2 matches 8 bases. The junction had 8 bases not matched to a gene; V was cut back by 7 bases and J by 6 bases. Germline CDR1 MNHEY, CDR2 SMNVEV (reference sequence). The CDR3 runs 14 residues. The CDR3 nucleotides read TGTGCCAGCACACAGCGGGAGTATGGCAATGAGCAGTTCTTC. Its translation is CASTQREYGNEQFF.

The chain joins TRBV7-2 to TRBJ2-7; 7 nucleotides align to TRBD2. V was pared by 4 bases and J by 4 bases, with 7 bases of the junction left unmatched. This CDR3 spans 14 amino acids. Germline CDR1 SGHTA, CDR2 FQGNSA. CDR3 bases: TGTGCCAGCAGCTCTGTCGGGGGGAGTTACGAGCAGTACTTC. This encodes CASSSVGGSYEQYF. Full variable domain (outside the CDR3, taken from reference TRBV7-2 and TRBJ2-7): GAGVSQSPSNKVTEKGKDVELRCDPISGHTALYWYRQSLGQGLEFLIYFQGNSAPDKSGLPSDRFSAERTGGSVSTLTIQRTQQEDSAVYLCASSSVGGSYEQYFGPGTRLTVT.